The 11 T cell receptor beta chains in this list originate from one sample, sequenced in a study of CD8+ T cells in alopecia areata. RNA extraction and reverse transcription yielded cDNA as sequencing template. Produced via immunoSEQ multiplex PCR; TCRdb's table is partial and in-frame only. Sampling found around 290,000 clones, none seen once. CD4, CD8alpha, NKG2D, NKG2ACE and other markers guided sorting of pooled cutaneous lymph node cells. Material: CD4+ T cells sorted from a lymph node. The source of these receptors is a C3H/HeJ mouse with alopecia areata. The strain is characterized by the MHC haplotype H2-k.

This clone appeared a few times. Gene labels here are mouse ones. The read finishes 4 residues shy of the CDR3 end, and the germline J gene is used to complete it. The chain combines TRBV5 with TRBJ2-3; 8 bases match TRBD2. The CDR3 covers 15 residues. The germline gives CDR1 LGHNA, CDR2 YNLKQL (reference sequence). The V segment lost 3 bases and the J segment 1 base; nucleotides outside the gene matches: 3. This CDR3 is CASSHWGGGAETLYF. The sequenced part of the CDR3 DNA is TGTGCCAGCAGCCATTGGGGGGGTGGTGCAGAA.

In its sample, this clone was seen a few times. Mouse gene names apply. The CDR3 goes on 4 residues after the read ends, and that part is filled in from the germline J gene. This chain connects TRBV19 to TRBJ1-2; D is perhaps TRBD1 (6 bases). Germline CDR1 and CDR2: FNHDT and SITEND (reference sequence). V lost 1 base and J 4 bases, leaving 11 bases between the germline ends. The CDR3 loop spans 14 amino acids. CDR3: CASSIRGGASDYTF. Incomplete CDR3 DNA: TGTGCCAGCAGTATAAGGGGGGGGGCCTCC. The full variable domain, its missing parts supplied by reference TRBV19 and TRBJ1-2, is GGIITQTPKFLIGQEGQKLTLKCQQNFNHDTMYWYRQDSGKGLRLIYYSITENDLQKGDLSEGYDASREKKSSFSLTVTSAQKNEMAVFLCASSIRGGASDYTFGSGTRLLVI.

There are a few counts of this clone. Gene names denote mouse genes. The CDR3 end lies 4 residues beyond the end of the read and is filled in from the germline J gene. The same CDR3 also results from other DNA sequences found in this sample. The chain couples TRBV1 to TRBJ2-2; tentative D call: TRBD1 (5 bases). V was cut by 0 bases and J by 6 bases, with 8 bases left in between. Germline loops: CDR1 NSQYPW, CDR2 LRSPGD (reference sequence). This CDR3 has 14 residues. The CDR3 bases that were read are TGCACCTGCAGTGCAGATCCAGGGCCCGGG. This translates into CTCSADPGPG. The whole CDR3 protein is CTCSADPGPGQLYF.

This clone was recorded a few times. All gene names here are mouse names. The read comes to an end 4 residues before the CDR3 does, leaving the germline J gene to fill in the end. The rearrangement uses TRBV13-3 and TRBJ1-2; D possibly corresponds to TRBD1 (5 bases). The length of the CDR3 is 14 residues. Germline V CDR1 and CDR2: NNHDY, SYVADS. V was clipped by 7 bases and J by 0 bases, with 13 bases between them. Incomplete CDR3 DNA: TGTGCCAGCTCTCGGGGGGGGGCAAACTCC. As protein: CASSRGGANS. The complete CDR3 sequence is CASSRGGANSDYTF.

To note about this clone: Here the gene names and germline are mouse. The missing CDR3 end, 4 residues past where the read stops, is filled in from the germline J gene. At the DNA level, this CDR3 is encoded by other sequences in the same sample as well. The genes are TRBV19 and TRBJ1-1; 10 nucleotides align to TRBD1. The CDR3 totals 13 residues. Per germline, CDR1 FNHDT and CDR2 SITEND (reference sequence). CDR3 DNA, as far as it was read: TGTGCCAGCAGTAGGGGACAGGGGACA. Residues: CASSRGQGT. The full-length CDR3 reads as CASSRGQGTEVFF.

Of note for this clone: The listed genes are named as in mouse. Other DNA sequences within the sample encode an identical CDR3. The covered CDR3 bases are TGTGCCAGCAGTGGGGGACTGGGGGGCAGCTCCTAT. Protein: CASSGGLGGSSY. The whole CDR3 protein is CASSGGLGGSSYEQYF. The rearrangement links TRBV13-1 to TRBJ2-7; TRBD2 agrees at 12 bases. From the germline J gene comes the end of the CDR3, since the read stops 4 residues before it. J was trimmed by 0 bases and V by 3 bases; bases with no gene match: 4. There are 16 residues in the CDR3. Germline V gene lookup returns CDR1 NSHNY and CDR2 SYGAGN.

Details on this clone: Gene labels here are mouse ones. The read ends 4 residues shy of where the CDR3 ends; the end is completed using the germline J gene. The chain employs TRBV13-2 and TRBJ2-2; a possible D gene is TRBD1 (5 bases). The CDR3 spans 15 residues. Germline V lookup: CDR1 NNHNN, CDR2 SYGAGS (reference sequence). Deletions cut 5 bases from V and 0 bases from J, with 11 bases between. CDR3 loop: CASGQGRANTGQLYF. The part of the CDR3 DNA that was read is TGTGCCAGCGGGCAGGGCCGTGCAAACACCGGG.

This clone was detected only a few times. Genes and germline come from the mouse. The sequenced CDR3 bases are TGTGCCAGCAGGGACAGGGTGGGAAATTCGCCC. Amino acid sequence: CASRDRVGNSP. The entire CDR3 is CASRDRVGNSPLYF. The J gene is TRBJ1-6, the V gene TRBV13-1; TRBD1 aligns across 8 bases. The missing CDR3 end, 3 residues past where the read stops, is filled in from the germline J gene. TRBJ1-6 is annotated as an ORF whose role is uncertain. After removal of 5 bases from V and 7 bases from J, the junction contained 5 bases not matched to a gene. The CDR3 spans 14 residues. CDR1 is NSHNY, CDR2 SYGAGN, per germline.

With respect to this clone: Germline and genes here are mouse. The read comes to an end 4 residues before the CDR3 does, leaving the germline J gene to fill in the end. V usage is TRBV5 and J usage is TRBJ1-1; D is ambiguous. Germline V CDR1 and CDR2: LGHNA, YNLKQL (reference sequence). The CDR3 extends over 12 amino acids. Partial CDR3 DNA: TGTGCCAGCAGCCAAGCACAGACA. Translated, it gives CASSQAQT. The complete CDR3 sequence is CASSQAQTEVFF.

Note on this clone: The germline and genes are mouse ones. From the germline J gene comes the end of the CDR3, since the read stops 4 residues before it. The same CDR3 also results from other DNA sequences found in this sample. The chain combines TRBV13-3 with TRBJ2-7; a weak D match, TRBD1 (5 bases). Germline CDR1 and CDR2: NNHDY and SYVADS. The CDR3 has 13 residues. The chain's CDR3 is CASSDAGQYEQYF. CDR3 DNA, as far as it was read: TGTGCCAGCAGTGATGCAGGGCAGTAT.

A word on this clone: It may be a read error: a sequence one base away is much more abundant. The gene names here belong to mouse. Read sequence stops 4 residues before the CDR3 end, and the germline J gene provides the missing end. V usage is TRBV13-2 and J usage is TRBJ1-2; 7 positions match TRBD1. This CDR3 region has 13 residues. From germline, CDR1 is NNHNN and CDR2 SYGAGS (reference sequence). V shed 3 bases, J shed 2 bases, and the junction held 1 base outside the gene matches. CDR3 DNA (partial): TGTGCCAGCGGTGCGACAGGGAACTCC. This codes for CASGATGNS. From start to end, the CDR3 is CASGATGNSDYTF.